Here is one T cell receptor beta chain with its context. Germline assignment: CDR1 SGHAT and CDR2 FQNNGV. This CDR3 has 16 amino acids. V dropped 1 base and J dropped 3 bases, with 12 bases sitting between them. The data were obtained in a study of PD-L1 blockade in urothelial cancer. Sequencing was performed with immunoSEQ multiplex PCR; in TCRdb, only in-frame clones are kept and a portion is missing. Of 90,000 to 120,000 clones listed, around 82% are singletons. The sample consisted of PBMCs, taken around atezolizumab (anti-PD-L1) treatment. This TCR was sampled from a man between 45 and 60 years old with urothelial cancer. This rearrangement joins TRBV11-2 to TRBJ2-2; a weak D match, TRBD2 (7 bases). Written as DNA, the CDR3 is TGTGCCAGCAGCTTAGGCCTGGGGGGGCACACCGGGGAGCTGTTTTTT. Protein product: CASSLGLGGHTGELFF.